This T cell receptor (beta chain) emerged from a study of blood T cell repertoires in COVID-19. Study-wide context: PBMCs, B-cell-depleted T cells, or T cells were the source of the cDNA or gDNA that made up the material.

The CDR3 is 17 amino acids. Germline V gives CDR1 SGHRS, CDR2 YFSETQ. Trimming cost V 2 bases and J 2 bases; bases outside gene matches: 12. Some clones are missing from TCRdb's copy, which holds only in-frame ones; the method was immunoSEQ multiplex PCR. This sample yields more than 90,000 clones, of which 60% to 85% are seen a single time; 8.5% to 10% belongs to the top ten. This clone was seen more than once but under ten times. The chain combines TRBV5-1 with TRBJ1-2; 7 bases are a match to TRBD1. This TCR came from a woman older than 75 with acute or convalescent COVID-19. The sample taken for sequencing was peripheral blood. The chain's CDR3 is CASSLNRAGGKNYGYTF. In nucleotides, the CDR3 is TGCGCCAGCAGCTTAAACCGGGCAGGGGGTAAAAACTATGGCTACACCTTC.